The 31 T cell receptor beta chains below come from one sample, sequenced in a study of human T cells and chemical hapten exposure. Using its own MiXCR run on the RACE reads, TCRdb lists one record per CDR3 protein. The data hold around 42,000 distinct CDR3 sequences, with about 9.6% observed a single time. Time point in this sample: patch test 2, 6 weeks after DPC sensitization. Treatment described: therapeutic diphenylcyclopropenone sensitization with weekly scalp DPC. It was from unfractionated whole blood that total RNA was extracted. Material: whole blood, obtained in connection with sensitization to the hapten diphenylcyclopropenone (DPC). The receptor set was obtained from a woman in her 30s with alopecia areata. Some clones in this sample may be carry-over from other donors' samples.

For this clonotype: Being one base from a much bigger clone, this may be a read error. The chain is built from TRBV5-1 and TRBJ2-7, with 9 bases matching TRBD1. The length of the CDR3 is 16 residues. The trim removed 2 bases at V and 3 bases at J, leaving 9 bases unmatched. Germline lookup yields CDR1 SGHRS and CDR2 YFSETQ. CDR3 DNA sequence: TGCGCCAGCAGCTTAACCGGGACAGGGTCCGTCTACGAGCAGTACTTC. Translation: CASSLTGTGSVYEQYF.

The table lists this clonotype with a few counts. The chain has TRBV5-1 and TRBJ2-1; TRBD1 matches 8 bases. The V and J ends lost 5 bases and 12 bases, in that order; junction bases with no gene match: 16. The germline CDR1 and CDR2 sequences are SGHRS and YFSETQ. The CDR3 loop spans 15 amino acids. CDR3 in amino acids: CASSNTGTGAVAQFF. The CDR3 nucleotides read TGCGCCAGCAGTAATACCGGGACAGGAGCTGTGGCGCAGTTCTTC.

This clonotype was seen ten or more times. This rearrangement joins TRBV19 to TRBJ1-2; D is uncertain. Germline loops: CDR1 LNHDA, CDR2 SQIVND (reference sequence). The germline V and J ends were trimmed by 3 bases and 3 bases, with 14 bases remaining between them. CDR3 length: 15 residues. The CDR3 reads CASSIQWTADYGYTF. The CDR3 coding sequence is TGTGCCAGTAGTATTCAATGGACTGCGGACTATGGCTACACCTTC.

This clonotype was seen only a few times. The rearrangement links TRBV2 to TRBJ1-4, with D unclear. Germline values: CDR1 SNHLY, CDR2 FYNNEI. Trimming removed 4 bases from V and 0 bases from J, with 12 bases in between. CDR3 length: 16 residues. CDR3 region: CASSVSKAATNEKLFF. CDR3 bases: TGTGCCAGCAGTGTCTCTAAGGCGGCAACTAATGAAAAACTGTTTTTT.

The rearrangement links TRBV7-6 to TRBJ1-6; D gene uncertain. Germline lookup yields CDR1 SGHVS and CDR2 FNYEAQ. The CDR3 has 17 amino acids. V lost 8 bases and J lost 0, with 17 bases in between. The CDR3 region has the DNA TGTGCCAGCGGCCCTGGTGTCGGGAGCTCCTATAATTCACCCCTCCACTTT. Amino acid sequence: CASGPGVGSSYNSPLHF. Variable domain in full (rest from reference TRBV7-6 and TRBJ1-6): GAGVSQSPRYKVTKRGQDVALRCDPISGHVSLYWYRQALGQGPEFLTYFNYEAQQDKSGLPNDRFSAERPEGSISTLTIQRTEQRDSAMYRCASGPGVGSSYNSPLHFGNGTRLTVT.

The sample holds a few counts of this clonotype. CDR3 bases: TGTGCCAGCAGCTTTTTAGCCGATCAGCCCCAGCATTTT. As protein: CASSFLADQPQHF. This rearrangement joins TRBV7-2 to TRBJ1-5; D gene uncertain. This CDR3 contains 13 residues. Per germline, CDR1 SGHTA and CDR2 FQGNSA. Trimming pared 3 bases from V and 5 bases from J, leaving 8 bases between.

The chain joins TRBV7-2 to TRBJ2-7, with 8 bases that match TRBD2. The V segment lost 5 bases and the J segment 4 bases; nucleotides outside the gene matches: 10. The CDR3 totals 15 residues. The V gene's germline CDR1 is SGHTA and CDR2 FQGNSA. CDR3 amino acids: CASSAPGGRRYEQYF. The CDR3 region has the DNA TGTGCCAGCAGCGCGCCGGGGGGGCGGCGGTACGAGCAGTACTTC.

This clonotype was observed at least ten times. V usage is TRBV24-1 and J usage is TRBJ2-7, with TRBD2 matching 12 bases. Germline CDR1 is KGHDR and CDR2 is SFDVKD. The J segment lost 5 bases and the V segment lost 7 bases, leaving 11 bases of the junction unmatched. This CDR3 has 16 residues. The DNA of the CDR3 is TGTGCCACCAGCGACACTAGCGGGGGGTCCAAAGACGAGCAGTACTTC. It yields the protein CATSDTSGGSKDEQYF.

This clonotype was counted ten times or more. J is TRBJ2-4 and V is TRBV13; possible D gene TRBD2, 6 bases. Germline CDR1 PRHDT, CDR2 FYEKMQ (reference sequence). The CDR3 totals 16 residues. Trimming stripped 5 bases from V and 0 bases from J, with 14 bases between. The CDR3 loop is CASSQVGTLAKNIQYF. In nucleotides, the CDR3 is TGTGCCAGCAGCCAGGTGGGGACTCTAGCCAAAAACATTCAGTACTTC.

This clonotype has just a few counts. The chain carries TRBV28 and TRBJ2-5, with 7 bases lining up with TRBD1. The CDR3 runs to 15 residues. With V trimmed by 6 bases and J by 5 bases, 12 bases remained unmatched. In germline, CDR1 is MDHEN, CDR2 SYDVKM. CDR3 sequence (DNA): TGTGCCAGCAGCCTAATCCGCGGACAGGTCGAGACCCAGTACTTC. Translated, it gives CASSLIRGQVETQYF.

The CDR3 loop reads CSARTSGGPDTQYF. CDR3 sequence (DNA): TGCAGTGCTAGGACTAGCGGGGGGCCAGATACGCAGTATTTT. V usage is TRBV20-1 and J usage is TRBJ2-3; 13 bases align to TRBD2. This CDR3 spans 14 amino acids. The V gene end was trimmed by 3 bases and the J gene end by 4 bases; junction bases not matched to a gene: 1. CDR1 DFQATT and CDR2 SNEGSKA come from the germline V gene (reference sequence).

This clonotype has at least ten counts. This sequence joins TRBV29-1 and TRBJ2-3; 9 bases match TRBD1. This CDR3 spans 13 amino acids. Germline CDR1 SQVTM, CDR2 ANQGSEA. The ends lost 4 bases at V and 2 bases at J; junction bases unmatched: 1. The CDR3 nucleotides read TGCAGCGTTGGGGACAGGGTCACAGATACGCAGTATTTT. As protein: CSVGDRVTDTQYF.

This clonotype was detected a few times. The chain combines TRBV20-1 with TRBJ2-3; D is unclear. Germline-derived CDR1 and CDR2 are DFQATT and SNEGSKA (reference sequence). V lost 3 bases and J lost 0, with 7 bases in between. CDR3 length equals 13 residues. CDR3 bases: TGCAGTGCTAGGTCCCCTAGCACAGATACGCAGTATTTT. The encoded protein is CSARSPSTDTQYF.

The chain recombines TRBV28 with TRBJ1-3; 8 nucleotides line up with TRBD1. This CDR3 comprises 13 residues. The trim removed 8 bases at V and 2 bases at J, leaving 2 bases unmatched. Germline V gene lookup returns CDR1 MDHEN and CDR2 SYDVKM. DNA for the CDR3: TGTGCCAGCCACAGGGGGACTGGAAACACCATATATTTT. This translates into CASHRGTGNTIYF.

This chain uses TRBV18 with TRBJ2-7; 7 nucleotides match TRBD2. The germline CDR1 and CDR2 sequences are KGHSH and LQKENI. The CDR3 runs to 14 residues. Losses at the gene ends were 4 bases for V and 0 bases for J; bases not matched to a gene: 3. The CDR3 region has the DNA TGTGCCAGCTCACTCGGGACTAACTCCTACGAGCAGTACTTC. Its protein is CASSLGTNSYEQYF.

This clonotype was seen at least ten times. V and J are TRBV20-1 and TRBJ1-1; D is unclear. CDR3 length: 15 residues. Trimming removed 0 bases at V and 4 bases at J, with 15 bases between. Germline CDR1 DFQATT, CDR2 SNEGSKA (reference sequence). DNA of the CDR3: TGCAGTGCTAGAGATGGCTTCTTTGCCCGCACTGAAGCTTTCTTT. Its protein is CSARDGFFARTEAFF.

This clonotype appeared a few times. This sequence joins TRBV5-1 and TRBJ2-2; D ambiguous. Trimming left V 4 bases short and J 1 base short, with 11 bases between. This CDR3 spans 15 amino acids. Per germline, CDR1 SGHRS and CDR2 YFSETQ. CDR3 coding DNA: TGCGCCAGCAGCGCTTCGTCTCAGAACACCGGGGAGCTGTTTTTT. Residues: CASSASSQNTGELFF.

This chain joins TRBV9 and TRBJ1-5; D call uncertain. Germline V CDR1 and CDR2: SGDLS, YYNGEE. This CDR3 contains 14 residues. The germline V and J ends were trimmed by 3 bases and 9 bases, with 16 bases remaining between them. The CDR3 spells CASSERPDGGPQHF. In DNA, the CDR3 is TGTGCCAGCAGCGAGCGGCCCGATGGAGGGCCCCAGCATTTT.

This clonotype was observed a few times. V usage is TRBV13 and J usage is TRBJ2-7; no firm D call. The V end was cut by 4 bases, the J end by 4 bases, with 11 bases between. The CDR3 is made up of 13 amino acids. The germline V gene encodes CDR1 PRHDT and CDR2 FYEKMQ (reference sequence). The CDR3 DNA reads as TGTGCCAGCAGCTCTAACGACTTGTACGAGCAGTACTTC. Translation: CASSSNDLYEQYF.

The sample holds a few counts of this clonotype. The chain combines TRBV7-3 with TRBJ2-3; weak D call: TRBD2 (5 bases). The CDR3 loop spans 13 amino acids. V was shortened by 2 bases and J by 2 bases, with 5 bases between the two germline ends. Germline V gene data show CDR1 as SGHTA and CDR2 as FQGTGA. This chain's CDR3 is CASSLDYTDTQYF. The CDR3 DNA sequence: TGTGCCAGCAGCTTAGACTACACAGATACGCAGTATTTT.

This clonotype was counted at least ten times. V usage is TRBV5-4 and J usage is TRBJ1-2, with TRBD1 matching 9 bases. The V and J ends lost 0 bases and 3 bases, in that order; junction bases with no gene match: 3. The CDR3 is made up of 15 amino acids. Germline V gene sequence: CDR1 SGHNT, CDR2 YYREEE (reference sequence). The CDR3 loop is CASSLVGQGYYGYTF. The CDR3 nucleotides are TGTGCCAGCAGCTTGGTGGGACAGGGATACTATGGCTACACCTTC.

There are a few counts of this clonotype. The V call is TRBV4-3, the J call TRBJ2-7; 12 bases map to TRBD1. Trimming removed 3 bases from V and 3 bases from J; junction bases left unmatched: 9. The CDR3 contains 17 residues. Germline lookup yields CDR1 LGHNA and CDR2 YSLEER. The CDR3 loop is CASSQATGTGGIYEQYF. CDR3 DNA sequence: TGCGCCAGCAGCCAGGCAACCGGGACAGGGGGCATCTACGAGCAGTACTTC.

Ten or more counts support this clonotype. The chain has TRBV29-1 and TRBJ2-3; D remains unclear. The V end lost 0 bases, the J end lost 1 base, and 11 bases lay between the germline ends. CDR3 size: 15 residues. Germline CDR1 SQVTM, CDR2 ANQGSEA. The DNA for the CDR3 is TGCAGCGTTGAAGACCCTCGAAGGGGCACAGATACGCAGTATTTT. Amino acid sequence: CSVEDPRRGTDTQYF.

In DNA, the CDR3 is TGTGCCAGCAGACGAAAGACAGGGGACTATGGCTACACCTTC. Translation gives CASRRKTGDYGYTF. The chain joins TRBV4-2 to TRBJ1-2, with 8 bases identical to TRBD1. Germline V CDR1 and CDR2: LGHNA, YNFKEQ. The length of the CDR3 is 14 residues. Trimming cost V 6 bases and J 3 bases; bases outside gene matches: 6.

This clonotype was recorded many times. This chain joins TRBV20-1 and TRBJ2-2; D may correspond to TRBD1 or TRBD2 (6 bases each). The CDR3 sequence is 18 residues long. Looked up from germline, CDR1 is DFQATT and CDR2 is SNEGSKA (reference sequence). V lost 7 bases and J lost 2, with 26 bases in between. CDR3 sequence reads: CSGSRRLTGAGNTGELFF. The CDR3 DNA is TGCAGTGGTAGTAGGAGACTGACGGGGGCCGGCAACACCGGGGAGCTGTTTTTT.

The V and J genes are TRBV7-3 and TRBJ2-7; D assignment may be TRBD1 or TRBD2 (5 bases each). The germline V gene encodes CDR1 SGHTA and CDR2 FQGTGA. With 2 bases removed from V and 4 bases from J, the gap between germline ends came to 15 bases. There are 15 residues in the CDR3. The CDR3 bases are TGTGCCAGCAGCTTAGGGGACGGATCCCTATACGAGCAGTACTTC. Translation gives CASSLGDGSLYEQYF.

This clonotype was picked up a small number of times. The chain carries TRBV28 and TRBJ2-2, with 7 bases lining up with TRBD2. This CDR3 is built from 15 residues. Germline V CDR1 and CDR2: MDHEN, SYDVKM. V dropped 2 bases and J dropped 2; count of bases not matched to a gene: 2. The CDR3 sequence is CASSLGEGNTGELFF. For the CDR3, the DNA is TGTGCCAGCAGTTTAGGGGAGGGAAACACCGGGGAGCTGTTTTTT.

Ten or more counts support this clonotype. V is TRBV28 and J is TRBJ2-1, with 12 bases fitting TRBD2. The junction had 7 bases not matched to a gene; V was cut back by 4 bases and J by 9 bases. The CDR3 contains 15 residues. Germline values: CDR1 MDHEN, CDR2 SYDVKM. In DNA, the CDR3 is TGTGCCAGCAGTTCCCCTAGCGGGGGGGCGACTGAGCAGTTCTTC. This codes for CASSSPSGGATEQFF.

The sample holds many counts of this clonotype. The V and J genes are TRBV4-1 and TRBJ1-1; tentative D call: TRBD1 (5 bases). The CDR3 is 13 amino acids. In germline, CDR1 is MGHRA, CDR2 YSYEKL. V lost 1 base, J lost 4 bases, and 7 bases lay in between. The CDR3 loop is CASSQGGATEAFF. For the CDR3, the DNA is TGCGCCAGCAGCCAAGGAGGGGCCACTGAAGCTTTCTTT.

This clonotype showed up just a few times. The gene calls are TRBV12-5 and TRBJ1-1; TRBD1 might be the D (6 bases). The CDR3 is made up of 13 amino acids. CDR1 is LGHNT and CDR2 is FRNRAP in the germline V gene. V gave up 1 base and J gave up 5 bases, with 8 bases separating them. Written as DNA, the CDR3 is TGTGCTAGTGGTTTGGAAACAGGGACTGAAGCTTTCTTT. It encodes CASGLETGTEAFF.

The rearrangement joins TRBV11-2 to TRBJ2-7; D call uncertain. V lost 6 bases to trimming and J lost 5 bases, with 5 bases between them. CDR3 length: 10 amino acids. Per germline, CDR1 SGHAT and CDR2 FQNNGV. The CDR3 loop reads CASSTHEQYF. The DNA of the CDR3 is TGTGCCAGCAGTACACACGAGCAGTACTTC.